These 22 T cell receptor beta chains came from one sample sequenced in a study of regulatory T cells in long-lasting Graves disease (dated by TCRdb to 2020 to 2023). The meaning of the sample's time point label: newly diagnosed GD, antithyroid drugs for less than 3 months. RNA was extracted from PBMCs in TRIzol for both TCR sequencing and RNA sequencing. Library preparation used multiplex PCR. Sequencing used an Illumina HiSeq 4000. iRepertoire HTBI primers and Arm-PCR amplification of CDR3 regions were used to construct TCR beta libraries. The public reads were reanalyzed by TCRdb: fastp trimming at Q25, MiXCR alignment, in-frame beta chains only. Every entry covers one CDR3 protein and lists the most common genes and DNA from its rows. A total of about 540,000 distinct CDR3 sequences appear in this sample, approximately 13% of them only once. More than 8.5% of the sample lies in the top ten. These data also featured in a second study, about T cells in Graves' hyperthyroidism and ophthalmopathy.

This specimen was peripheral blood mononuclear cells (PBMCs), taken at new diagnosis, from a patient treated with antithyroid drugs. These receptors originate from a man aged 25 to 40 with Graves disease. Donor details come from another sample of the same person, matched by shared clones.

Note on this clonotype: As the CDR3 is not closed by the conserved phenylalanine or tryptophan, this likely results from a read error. CDR3 in amino acids: CSAGTLAKNIQYL. The CDR3 nucleotides are TGCAGTGCTGGTACCCTAGCCAAAAACATTCAGTACCTC. The J gene is TRBJ2-4, the V gene TRBV20-1; D is unresolved. The germline V gene encodes CDR1 DFQATT and CDR2 SNEGSKA (reference sequence). The CDR3 contains 13 residues. V lost 5 bases and J lost 0, with 8 bases in between.

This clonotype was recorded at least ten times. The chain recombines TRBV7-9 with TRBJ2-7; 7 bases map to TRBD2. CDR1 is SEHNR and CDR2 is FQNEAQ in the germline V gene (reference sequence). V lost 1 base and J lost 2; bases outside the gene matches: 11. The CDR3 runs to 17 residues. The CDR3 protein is CASSLERLADPTYEQYF. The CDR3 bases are TGTGCCAGCAGCTTAGAGCGGCTAGCGGACCCAACCTACGAGCAGTACTTC.

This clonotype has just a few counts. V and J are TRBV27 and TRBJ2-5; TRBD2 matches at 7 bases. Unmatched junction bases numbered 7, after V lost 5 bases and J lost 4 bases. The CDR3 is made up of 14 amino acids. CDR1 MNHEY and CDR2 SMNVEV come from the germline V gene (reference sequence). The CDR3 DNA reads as TGTGCCAGCAGTCTCCGACCGGGAGGAGAGACCCAGTACTTC. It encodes CASSLRPGGETQYF.

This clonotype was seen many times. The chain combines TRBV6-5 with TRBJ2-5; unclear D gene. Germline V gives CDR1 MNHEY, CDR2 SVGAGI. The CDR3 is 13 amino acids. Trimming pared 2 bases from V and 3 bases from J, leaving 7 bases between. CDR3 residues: CASSYRYEETQYF. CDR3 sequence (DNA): TGTGCCAGCAGTTACCGTTACGAAGAGACCCAGTACTTC.

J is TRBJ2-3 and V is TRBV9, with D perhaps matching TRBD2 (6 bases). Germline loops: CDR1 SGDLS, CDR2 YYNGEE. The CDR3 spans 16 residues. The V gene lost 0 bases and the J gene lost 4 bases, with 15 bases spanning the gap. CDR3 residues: CASSVVGGTPPDTQYF. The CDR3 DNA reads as TGTGCCAGCAGCGTAGTGGGCGGGACGCCGCCAGATACGCAGTATTTT. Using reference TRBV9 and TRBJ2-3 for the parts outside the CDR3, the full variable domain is DSGVTQTPKHLITATGQRVTLRCSPRSGDLSVYWYQQSLDQGLQFLIQYYNGEERAKGNILERFSAQQFPDLHSELNLSSLELGDSALYFCASSVVGGTPPDTQYFGPGTRLTVL.

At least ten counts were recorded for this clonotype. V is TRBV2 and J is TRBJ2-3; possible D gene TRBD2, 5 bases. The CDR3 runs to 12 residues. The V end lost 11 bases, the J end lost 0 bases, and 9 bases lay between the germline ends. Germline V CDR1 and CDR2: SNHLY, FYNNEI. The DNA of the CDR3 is TGTGCCGGCGGGCGGAGCACAGATACGCAGTATTTT. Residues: CAGGRSTDTQYF.

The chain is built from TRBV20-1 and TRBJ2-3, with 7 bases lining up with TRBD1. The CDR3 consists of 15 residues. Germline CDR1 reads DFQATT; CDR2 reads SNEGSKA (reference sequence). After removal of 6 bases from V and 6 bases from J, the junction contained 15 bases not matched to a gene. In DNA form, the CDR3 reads TGCAGTGCAACCGGGACAGCGTTACGGGCGGATACGCAGTATTTT. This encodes CSATGTALRADTQYF.

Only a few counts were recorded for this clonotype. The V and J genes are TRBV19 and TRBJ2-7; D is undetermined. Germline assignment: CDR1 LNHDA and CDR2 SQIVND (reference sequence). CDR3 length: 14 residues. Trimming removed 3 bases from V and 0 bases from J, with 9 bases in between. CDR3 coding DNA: TGTGCCAGTAGTATGGACGTAGACTCCTACGAGCAGTACTTC. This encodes CASSMDVDSYEQYF.

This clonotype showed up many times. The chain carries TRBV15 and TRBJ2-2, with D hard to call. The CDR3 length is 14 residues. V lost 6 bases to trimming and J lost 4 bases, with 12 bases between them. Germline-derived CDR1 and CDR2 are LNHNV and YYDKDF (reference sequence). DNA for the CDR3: TGTGCCACCAGTACCGGGCCTATCACCGGGGAGCTGTTTTTT. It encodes CATSTGPITGELFF.

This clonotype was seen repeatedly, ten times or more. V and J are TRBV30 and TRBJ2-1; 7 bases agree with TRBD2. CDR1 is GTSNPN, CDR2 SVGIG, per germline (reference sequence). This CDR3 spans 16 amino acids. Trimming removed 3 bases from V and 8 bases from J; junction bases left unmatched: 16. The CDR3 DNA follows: TGTGCCTGGAGGCTTACAGCGGGACGGTGGGTTGATGAGCAGTTCTTC. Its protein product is CAWRLTAGRWVDEQFF.

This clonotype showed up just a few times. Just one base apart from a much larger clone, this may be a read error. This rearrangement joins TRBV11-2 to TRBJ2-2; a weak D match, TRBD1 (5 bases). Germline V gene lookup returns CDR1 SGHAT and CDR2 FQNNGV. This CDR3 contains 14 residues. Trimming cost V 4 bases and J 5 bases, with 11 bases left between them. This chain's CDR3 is CASSWAGLTGELFF. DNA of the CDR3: TGTGCCAGCAGCTGGGCAGGGCTGACCGGGGAGCTGTTTTTT.

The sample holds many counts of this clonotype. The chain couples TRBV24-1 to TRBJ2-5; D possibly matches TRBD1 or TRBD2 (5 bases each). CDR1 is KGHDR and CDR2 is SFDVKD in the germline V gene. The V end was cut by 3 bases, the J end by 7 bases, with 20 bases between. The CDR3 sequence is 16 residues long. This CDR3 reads CATSDPRDLGAVTQYF. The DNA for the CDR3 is TGTGCCACCAGTGATCCTCGGGACCTCGGCGCGGTGACCCAGTACTTC.

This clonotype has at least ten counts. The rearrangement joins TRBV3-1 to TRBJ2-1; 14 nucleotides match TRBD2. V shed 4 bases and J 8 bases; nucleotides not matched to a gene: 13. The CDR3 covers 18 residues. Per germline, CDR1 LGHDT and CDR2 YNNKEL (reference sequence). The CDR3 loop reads CASSLLTSGRAGGDEQFF. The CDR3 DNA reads TGTGCCAGCAGCCTCTTGACTAGCGGGAGGGCTGGGGGGGATGAGCAGTTCTTC.

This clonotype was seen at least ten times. The CDR3 sequence is CASSYREIYNEQFF. The CDR3 DNA sequence: TGTGCCAGCAGTTACCGGGAGATATACAATGAGCAGTTCTTC. V is TRBV6-5 and J is TRBJ2-1, with a possible D match to TRBD2 (6 bases). CDR3 length: 14 amino acids. V lost 2 bases, J lost 4 bases, and 9 bases lay in between. Germline-derived CDR1 and CDR2 are MNHEY and SVGAGI.

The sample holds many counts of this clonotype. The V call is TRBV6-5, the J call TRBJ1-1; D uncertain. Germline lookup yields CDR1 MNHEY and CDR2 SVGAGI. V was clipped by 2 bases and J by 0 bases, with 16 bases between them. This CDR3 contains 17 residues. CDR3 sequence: CASSYVVRGTMNTEAFF. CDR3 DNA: TGTGCCAGCAGTTACGTGGTCCGAGGAACCATGAACACTGAAGCTTTCTTT.

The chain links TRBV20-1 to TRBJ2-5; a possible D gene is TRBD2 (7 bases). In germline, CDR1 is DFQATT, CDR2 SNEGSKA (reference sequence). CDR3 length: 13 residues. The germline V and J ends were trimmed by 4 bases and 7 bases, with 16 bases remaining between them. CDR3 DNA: TGCAGTGCTAAAGGGCGGGGGCGGGTGACCCAGTACTTC. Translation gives CSAKGRGRVTQYF.

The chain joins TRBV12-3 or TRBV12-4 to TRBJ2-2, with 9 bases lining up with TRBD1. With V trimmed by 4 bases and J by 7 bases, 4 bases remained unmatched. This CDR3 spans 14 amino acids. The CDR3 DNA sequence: TGTGCCAGCAGTTGGACAGGGGTTGTCGGGGAGCTGTTTTTT. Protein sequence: CASSWTGVVGELFF.

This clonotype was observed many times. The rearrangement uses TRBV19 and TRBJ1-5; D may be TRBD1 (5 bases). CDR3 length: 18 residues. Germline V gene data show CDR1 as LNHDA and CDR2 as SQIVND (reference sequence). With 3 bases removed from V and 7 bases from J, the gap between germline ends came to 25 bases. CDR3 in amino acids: CASSMTRVAGRALQPQHF. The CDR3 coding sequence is TGTGCCAGTAGTATGACCAGGGTAGCCGGGAGGGCACTGCAGCCCCAGCATTTT.

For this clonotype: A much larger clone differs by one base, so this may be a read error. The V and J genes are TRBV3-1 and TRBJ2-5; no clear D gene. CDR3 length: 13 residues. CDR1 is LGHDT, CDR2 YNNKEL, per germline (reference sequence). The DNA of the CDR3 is TGTGCCAGCAGCCAAGTTGCGCAAGAGACCCGGTACTTC. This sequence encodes CASSQVAQETRYF.

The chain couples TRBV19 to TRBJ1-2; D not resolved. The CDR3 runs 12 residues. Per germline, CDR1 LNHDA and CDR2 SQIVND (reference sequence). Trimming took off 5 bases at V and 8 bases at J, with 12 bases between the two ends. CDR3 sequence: CASSLLDNGYTF. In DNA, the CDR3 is TGTGCCAGTAGTCTACTGGATAACGGCTACACCTTC.

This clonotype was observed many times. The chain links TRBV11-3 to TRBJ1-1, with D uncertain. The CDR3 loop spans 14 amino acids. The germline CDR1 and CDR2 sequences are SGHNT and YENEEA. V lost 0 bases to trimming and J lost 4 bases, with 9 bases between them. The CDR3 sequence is CASSLDSTTTEAFF. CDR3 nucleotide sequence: TGTGCCAGCAGCTTAGACAGTACGACCACTGAAGCTTTCTTT.

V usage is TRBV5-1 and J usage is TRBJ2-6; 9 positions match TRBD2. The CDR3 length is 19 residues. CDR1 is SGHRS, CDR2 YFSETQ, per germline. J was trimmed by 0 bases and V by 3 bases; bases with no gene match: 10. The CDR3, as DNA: TGCGCCAGCAGCTCCGGGAGGACTAGCGATTTCTCTGGGGCCAACGTCCTGACTTTC. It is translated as CASSSGRTSDFSGANVLTF. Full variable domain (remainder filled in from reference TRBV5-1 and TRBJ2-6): KAGVTQTPRYLIKTRGQQVTLSCSPISGHRSVSWYQQTPGQGLQFLFEYFSETQRNKGNFPGRFSGRQFSNSRSEMNVSTLELGDSALYLCASSSGRTSDFSGANVLTFGAGSRLTVL.